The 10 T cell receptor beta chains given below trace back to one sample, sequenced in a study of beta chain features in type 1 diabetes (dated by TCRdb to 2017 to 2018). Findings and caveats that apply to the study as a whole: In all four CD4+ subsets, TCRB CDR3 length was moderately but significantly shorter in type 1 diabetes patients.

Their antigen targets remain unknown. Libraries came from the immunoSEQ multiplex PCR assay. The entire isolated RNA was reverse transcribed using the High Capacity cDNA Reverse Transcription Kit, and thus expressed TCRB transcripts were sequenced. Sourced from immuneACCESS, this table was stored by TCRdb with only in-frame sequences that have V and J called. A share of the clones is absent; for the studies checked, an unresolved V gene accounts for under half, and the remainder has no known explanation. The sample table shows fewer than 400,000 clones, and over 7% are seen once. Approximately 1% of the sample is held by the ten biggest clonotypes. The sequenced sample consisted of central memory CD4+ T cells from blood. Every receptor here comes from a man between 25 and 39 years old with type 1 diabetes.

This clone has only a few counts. Here the CDR3 reads CASSLGSGSNQPQHF. The CDR3 coding sequence is TGCGCCAGCAGCTTGGGATCGGGGTCCAATCAGCCCCAGCATTTT. The rearrangement uses TRBV5-1 and TRBJ1-5; no firm D call. The germline gives CDR1 SGHRS, CDR2 YFSETQ. Trimming took 0 bases from V and 3 from J, leaving 10 bases between them. The CDR3 contains 15 residues.

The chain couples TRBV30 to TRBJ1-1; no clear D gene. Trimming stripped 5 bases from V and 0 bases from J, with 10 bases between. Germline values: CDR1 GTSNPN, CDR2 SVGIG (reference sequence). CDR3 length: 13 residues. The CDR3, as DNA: TGTGCCTGGGCCCCAGGTGTGAACACTGAAGCTTTCTTT. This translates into CAWAPGVNTEAFF. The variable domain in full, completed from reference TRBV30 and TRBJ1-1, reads SQTIHQWPATLVQPVGSPLSLECTVEGTSNPNLYWYRQAAGRGLQLLFYSVGIGQISSEVPQNLSASRPQDRQFILSSKKLLLSDSGFYLCAWAPGVNTEAFFGQGTRLTVV.

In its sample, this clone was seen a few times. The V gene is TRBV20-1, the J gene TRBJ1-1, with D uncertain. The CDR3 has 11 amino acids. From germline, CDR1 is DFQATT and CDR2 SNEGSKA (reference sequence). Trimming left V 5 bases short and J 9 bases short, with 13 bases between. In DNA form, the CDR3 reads TGCAGTGCTGGTTCTCCCACGAAAGCTTTCTTT. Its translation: CSAGSPTKAFF.

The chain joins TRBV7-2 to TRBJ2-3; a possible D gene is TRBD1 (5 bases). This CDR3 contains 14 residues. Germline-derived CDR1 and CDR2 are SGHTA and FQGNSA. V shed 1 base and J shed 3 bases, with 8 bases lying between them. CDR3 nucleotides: TGTGCCAGCAGCTTAGACTCAGGGACAGATACGCAGTATTTT. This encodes CASSLDSGTDTQYF.

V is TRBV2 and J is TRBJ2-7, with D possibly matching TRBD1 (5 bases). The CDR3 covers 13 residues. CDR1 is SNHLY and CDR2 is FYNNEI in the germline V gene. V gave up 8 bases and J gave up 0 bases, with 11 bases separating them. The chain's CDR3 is CASHRQSSYEQYF. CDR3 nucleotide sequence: TGTGCCAGCCACAGACAGAGCTCCTACGAGCAGTACTTC.

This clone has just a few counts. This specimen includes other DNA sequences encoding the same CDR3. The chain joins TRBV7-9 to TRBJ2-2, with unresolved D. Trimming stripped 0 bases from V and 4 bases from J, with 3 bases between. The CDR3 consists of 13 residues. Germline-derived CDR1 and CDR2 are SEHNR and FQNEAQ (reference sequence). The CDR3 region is CASSLAVTGELFF. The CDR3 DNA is TGTGCCAGCAGCTTAGCTGTCACCGGGGAGCTGTTTTTT.

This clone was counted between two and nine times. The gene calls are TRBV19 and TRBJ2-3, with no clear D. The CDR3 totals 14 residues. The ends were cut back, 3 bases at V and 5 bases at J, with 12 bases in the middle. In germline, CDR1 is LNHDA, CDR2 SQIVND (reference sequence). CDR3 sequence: CASSISWSGDTQYF. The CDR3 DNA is TGTGCCAGTAGTATTAGCTGGTCCGGAGATACGCAGTATTTT.

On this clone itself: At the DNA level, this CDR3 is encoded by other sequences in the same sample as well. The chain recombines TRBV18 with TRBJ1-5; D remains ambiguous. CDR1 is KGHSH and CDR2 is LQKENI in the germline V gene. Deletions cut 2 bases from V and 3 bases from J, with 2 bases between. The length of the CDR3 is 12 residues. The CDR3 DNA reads TGTGCCAGCTCACCAGACAATCAGCCCCAGCATTTT. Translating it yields CASSPDNQPQHF.

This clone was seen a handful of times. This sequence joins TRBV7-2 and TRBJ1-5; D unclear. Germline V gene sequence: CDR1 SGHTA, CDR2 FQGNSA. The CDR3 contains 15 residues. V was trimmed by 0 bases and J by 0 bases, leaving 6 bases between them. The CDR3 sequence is CASSLAGNSNQPQHF. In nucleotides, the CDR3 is TGTGCCAGCAGCTTAGCGGGGAATAGCAATCAGCCCCAGCATTTT.

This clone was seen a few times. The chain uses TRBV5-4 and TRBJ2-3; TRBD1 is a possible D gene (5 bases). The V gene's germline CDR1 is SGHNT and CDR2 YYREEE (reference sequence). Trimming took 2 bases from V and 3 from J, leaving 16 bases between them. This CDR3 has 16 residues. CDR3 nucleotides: TGTGCCAGCAGCTTAGGGGCCAATTCCGCGACAGATACGCAGTATTTT. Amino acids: CASSLGANSATDTQYF.